This paragraph covers one T cell receptor beta chain sequence. Its antigen is currently not known. Base qualities are not provided; no much larger clone lies one nucleotide away. Trimming costs V 7 bases and J 3 bases, and their ends lie 6 bases apart. Including the terminal cysteine and phenylalanine, the CDR3 comprises 11 residues. Here the CDR3 DNA is all that survives: 33 bases in frame from base 1. Looking up the germline V gene yields CDR1 SNHLY and CDR2 FYNNEI. The data derive from a study of regulatory T cells in long-lasting Graves disease (dated by TCRdb to the early 2020s). A note on the overall study: To count as having persistent Graves' disease, a patient had to have received antithyroid drug treatment for over 5 years with TSH receptor autoantibodies remaining persistently positive. Patients with persistent Graves' disease were compared with patients with newly diagnosed Graves' disease using TCR sequencing and RNA sequencing of peripheral blood. The study was conducted in China and was registered as a clinical trial. TCR sequencing covered around 13 persistent and 20 newly diagnosed Graves' disease patients, some 33 samples in total. Antithyroid drugs had been taken for 10 to 13 years on average by persistent Graves' disease patients in the clinical cohort. Overall study results and their limits: Persistent disease showed preferential use of TRBV28, TRBJ1-2 and TRBJ2-5, whereas newly diagnosed disease favored TRBV20-1 and TRBJ2-1. Because the primary lesion, thyroid tissue, could not be accessed, the study looked at peripheral blood alone. A larger number of public clonotypes was shared among persistent patients (2,741) than among newly diagnosed patients (around 870). Lower TCR Shannon entropy and fewer highly expanded clones were observed in persistent Graves' disease patients than in newly diagnosed patients, which suggested clonal expansion. Only the TCR beta chain was sequenced and analyzed. The authors noted that the small sample size was a limitation that may lower accuracy.

Libraries were made using multiplex PCR. Data came from an Illumina HiSeq 4000. To build TCR beta libraries, CDR3 regions were amplified by Arm-PCR using iRepertoire HTBI primers. PCR products were gel purified before sequencing. The original methods were these. Across samples, 60 to 80 TRBV and 13 to 15 TRBJ segments were identified and used for gene usage analysis of CDR3 amino acid clonotypes. COPE and FqMerger were used to merge filtered high-quality paired reads into contigs. BLAST was used to align contigs to IMGT TRBV, TRBD and TRBJ reference genes, and CDR3 was defined according to IMGT. Clonotypes above 0.1% frequency were classified as highly expanded clones. Repertoire diversity was measured by Shannon entropy, and V-J evenness by the Gini coefficient. Public clonotypes were defined as clonotypes shared by more than one individual. Using fastp at Q25 and MiXCR, TCRdb reprocessed the public reads and kept productive beta chains. A single entry per CDR3 protein holds the most common genes and DNA from its merged rows. The V and J calls here are based on TCRdb, not the publication. The sample yields 500,000 to 700,000 distinct CDR3 sequences; around 30% were counted once. The ten most abundant clones make up about two fifths of the sample.

The time point label, as the study defines it: persistent/refractory GD, antithyroid drugs over 5 years with positive TRAb. For both TCR sequencing and RNA sequencing, RNA was extracted from PBMCs using TRIzol. Graves' disease was diagnosed according to American Thyroid Association guidelines. Recruitment of patients was carried out at an endocrinology department in Xi'an, China. Each patient gave approximately 10 milliliters of peripheral blood, collected in an EDTA anticoagulant tube. PBMCs were isolated by Ficoll Paque Plus density gradient separation without further T cell sorting. RNA quality was checked with an Agilent 2100 Bioanalyzer and agarose gel, and concentration with a NanoDrop 2000.

This specimen consisted of peripheral blood mononuclear cells (PBMCs), obtained when the disease was refractory, from a patient treated with antithyroid drugs. The sequence joins TRBV2 to TRBJ1-2, with no reliable assignment of the D segment. This TCR was sampled from a female donor with Graves disease. The DNA reads TGTGCCAGCACCGGTTACTATGGCTACACCTTC. Its protein product is CASTGYYGYTF.